The present entry profiles one TCR beta chain with its context. The repertoire was sequenced with immunoSEQ multiplex PCR; TCRdb's copy has only in-frame clones and lacks some. Of approximately 160,000 clones in the sample, 90% to 95% were seen once. The data belong to a study of blood T cell repertoires in COVID-19. Study as a whole: Sources were T cells, B-cell-depleted T cells, or PBMCs; the material itself was cDNA or gDNA.

The V gene's germline CDR1 is SGHTS and CDR2 YDEGEE. The V end was cut by 4 bases, the J end by 4 bases, with 23 bases between. This CDR3 contains 17 residues. The origin of this receptor is a woman in her sixties with COVID-19, enrolled during active disease. The chain uses TRBV5-8 and TRBJ2-5; a possible D gene is TRBD2 (6 bases). Sequenced: peripheral blood. CDR3 residues: CASSGLRPGVLGETQYF. DNA of the CDR3: TGTGCCAGCAGCGGATTGCGGCCGGGGGTTTTGGGAGAGACCCAGTACTTC.